The TCR beta chain described here comes from a study of cytomegalovirus exposure and HLA in healthy donors. Study context: An early release of data contained 80 million to 85 million unique TCRs, which came from HLA-typed donors.

Study-level results: Both high specificity and high sensitivity reportedly marked the classifier's diagnosis of cytomegalovirus status.

A remark on this clone: Antigen: not known.

As for the donors, each was a healthy bone marrow donor. This PCR relied on a set of 60 Vbeta primers and 13 Jbeta primers. TCRdb's table, derived via immunoSEQ multiplex PCR, lists solely in-frame clones and lacks some. The table has around 180,000 clones, around 78% seen once. This TCR derives from a woman aged 45 to 65 in good health and CMV-seropositive. The sample was PBMCs.

The CDR3 bases are TGTGCCAGCAGCTTTCCCCGAGGAGCAGGGGCGAACTATGGCTACACCTTC. Its protein is CASSFPRGAGANYGYTF. V gene TRBV7-9 combines with J gene TRBJ1-2; D may be TRBD1 (6 bases). The CDR3 has 17 residues. V was cut by 3 bases and J by 2 bases, with 19 bases left in between. Looked up from germline, CDR1 is SEHNR and CDR2 is FQNEAQ (reference sequence).